These 8 T cell receptor beta chains came from one sample sequenced in a study of T cell changes during pregnancy in multiple sclerosis. Assay: immunoSEQ multiplex PCR; the TCRdb copy retains only in-frame clones and omits some. The sample consists of 56,000 or so clones, around 94% of them appearing once. Sample: CD4+ T cells from peripheral blood mononuclear cells, taken in the third trimester of pregnancy. All receptors derive from a female donor with multiple sclerosis, enrolled in a pregnancy study.

In its sample, this clone was seen once. V and J are TRBV9 and TRBJ1-2; possible D gene TRBD1, 6 bases. The germline V and J ends were trimmed by 0 bases and 4 bases, with 16 bases remaining between them. The CDR3 is 16 amino acids. The V gene's germline CDR1 is SGDLS and CDR2 YYNGEE. CDR3 bases: TGTGCCAGCAGCGTAGAAGGAGCGGGACACATCTATGGCTACACCTTC. This gives the protein CASSVEGAGHIYGYTF. The complete variable domain, with remaining parts taken from reference TRBV9 and TRBJ1-2, reads DSGVTQTPKHLITATGQRVTLRCSPRSGDLSVYWYQQSLDQGLQFLIQYYNGEERAKGNILERFSAQQFPDLHSELNLSSLELGDSALYFCASSVEGAGHIYGYTFGSGTRLTVV.

A single count supports this clone. The DNA for the CDR3 is TGTGCCAGCAGCCCTCCGAGACAGGGTTTGACTGAAGCTTTCTTT. This sequence encodes CASSPPRQGLTEAFF. This chain links TRBV5-6 with TRBJ1-1; 7 bases align to TRBD1. Germline V lookup: CDR1 SGHDT, CDR2 YYEEEE. This CDR3 comprises 15 residues. V lost 4 bases and J lost 5; bases outside the gene matches: 11.

This clone was seen only a few times. The chain has TRBV9 and TRBJ1-1, with 11 bases fitting TRBD1. The germline CDR1 and CDR2 sequences are SGDLS and YYNGEE. V lost 4 bases and J lost 10; bases outside the gene matches: 9. This CDR3 has 14 amino acids. CDR3 protein: CASSPVRGQGGAFF. CDR3 DNA: TGTGCCAGCAGCCCCGTGAGGGGACAGGGGGGAGCTTTCTTT.

V usage is TRBV30 and J usage is TRBJ2-3; D is possibly TRBD1 (5 bases). The CDR3 is made up of 15 amino acids. Trimming removed 4 bases from V and 2 bases from J, with 16 bases in between. In germline, CDR1 is GTSNPN, CDR2 SVGIG (reference sequence). CDR3 amino acids: CAWTTIGAPTDTQYF. The CDR3 DNA reads TGTGCCTGGACCACAATAGGGGCACCCACAGATACGCAGTATTTT.

V is TRBV11-3 and J is TRBJ2-3; 9 bases map to TRBD1. The V gene's germline CDR1 is SGHNT and CDR2 YENEEA. V was clipped by 0 bases and J by 4 bases; unmatched bases: 2. The CDR3 has 15 residues. The CDR3 region has the DNA TGTGCCAGCAGCTTAGAGGGACAGGGATCAGATACGCAGTATTTT. This translates into CASSLEGQGSDTQYF.

CDR3 nucleotide sequence: TGTGCCAGCAGGCGACTAGCGGGAGGGGGAGGAGATACGCAGTATTTT. Amino acid sequence: CASRRLAGGGGDTQYF. This rearrangement joins TRBV2 to TRBJ2-3; 14 bases fit TRBD2. The V gene end was trimmed by 6 bases and the J gene end by 5 bases; junction bases not matched to a gene: 7. Germline CDR1 is SNHLY and CDR2 is FYNNEI. The CDR3 loop spans 16 amino acids. The full variable domain, in which reference TRBV2 and TRBJ2-3 provide the parts outside the CDR3, is EPEVTQTPSHQVTQMGQEVILRCVPISNHLYFYWYRQILGQKVEFLVSFYNNEISEKSEIFDDQFSVERPDGSNFTLKIRSTKLEDSAMYFCASRRLAGGGGDTQYFGPGTRLTVL.

The chain joins TRBV19 to TRBJ2-1, with 9 nucleotides matching TRBD2. The CDR3 is made up of 17 amino acids. Unmatched junction bases numbered 12, after V lost 0 bases and J lost 9 bases. Germline V gene sequence: CDR1 LNHDA, CDR2 SQIVND (reference sequence). CDR3 protein: CASSIDQAGGPSSEQFF. The CDR3, as DNA: TGTGCCAGTAGTATAGATCAGGCGGGAGGGCCTTCCAGTGAGCAGTTCTTC.

The chain joins TRBV19 to TRBJ2-5, with a tentative D call TRBD2 (6 bases). Trimming took off 4 bases at V and 6 bases at J, with 18 bases between the two ends. Per germline, CDR1 LNHDA and CDR2 SQIVND (reference sequence). The CDR3 extends over 15 amino acids. The CDR3 loop reads CASSTQPGLVKTQYF. The CDR3 bases are TGTGCCAGTAGTACGCAACCGGGACTCGTAAAGACCCAGTACTTC.